This TCR beta chain is drawn from a study of blood T cell repertoires in COVID-19. Authors' methods: Nucleated cell counts were estimated from reference gene primer amplification. Clones were read by immunoSEQ multiplex PCR, and TCRdb kept only the in-frame ones, dropping some. V and J calls and clone size are given by that table; D and trimming were obtained from the DNA. The repertoire consists of hundreds of thousands of clones, with around 87% occurring once and the leading ten covering roughly 4.1%. CDR3 size: 13 residues. The V and J ends lost 6 bases and 5 bases respectively, with 13 bases between them. The germline V gene has CDR1 SNHLY and CDR2 FYNNEI.

This sequence originates from a woman aged 45-65 years with active or convalescent COVID-19. The sample comprised peripheral blood. The V gene is TRBV2, the J gene TRBJ2-5; D might be TRBD2 (5 bases). Here the CDR3 reads CASRSGAWETQYF. The CDR3 DNA reads as TGTGCCAGCAGAAGCGGAGCCTGGGAGACCCAGTACTTC.